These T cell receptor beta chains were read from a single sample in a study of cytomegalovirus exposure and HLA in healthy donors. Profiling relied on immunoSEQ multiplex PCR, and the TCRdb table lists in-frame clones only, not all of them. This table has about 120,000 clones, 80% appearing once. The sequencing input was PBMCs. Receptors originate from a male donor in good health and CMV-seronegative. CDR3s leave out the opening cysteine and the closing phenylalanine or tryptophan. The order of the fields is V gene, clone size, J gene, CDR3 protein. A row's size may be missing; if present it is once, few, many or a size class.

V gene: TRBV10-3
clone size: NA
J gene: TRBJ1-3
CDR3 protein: AISDLSGNTIY

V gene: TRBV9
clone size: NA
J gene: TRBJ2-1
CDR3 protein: ASSGGTSSYNEQF

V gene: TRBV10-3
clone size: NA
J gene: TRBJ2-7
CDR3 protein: AISDPGQPYYEQY

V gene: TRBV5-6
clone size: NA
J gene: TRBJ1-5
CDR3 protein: ASTNGRVGAQPQH

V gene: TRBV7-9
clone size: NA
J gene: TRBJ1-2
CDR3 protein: ASSSSGSGGYT

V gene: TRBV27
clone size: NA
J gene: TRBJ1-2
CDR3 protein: ASSRQADRDGYT

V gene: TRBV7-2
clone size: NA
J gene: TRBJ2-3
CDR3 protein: ASSLYRGGADTQY

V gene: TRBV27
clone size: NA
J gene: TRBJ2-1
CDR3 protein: ASSEWRGSYNEQF

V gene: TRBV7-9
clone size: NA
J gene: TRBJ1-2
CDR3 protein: SSSLAPDRDHYGYT

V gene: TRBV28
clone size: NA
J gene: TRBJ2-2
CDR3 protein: ASSFPGVGAGVNTGELF

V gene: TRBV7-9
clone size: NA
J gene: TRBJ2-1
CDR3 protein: SSSFQTSGRGNEQF

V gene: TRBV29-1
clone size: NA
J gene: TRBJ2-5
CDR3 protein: SALRDRAQGGETQY

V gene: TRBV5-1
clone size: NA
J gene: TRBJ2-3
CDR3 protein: ASAEAVDTQY

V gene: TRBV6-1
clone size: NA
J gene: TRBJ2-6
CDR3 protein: ASSGPVSGANGLT

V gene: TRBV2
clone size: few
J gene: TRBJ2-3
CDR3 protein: ASSTSGGLGTQY

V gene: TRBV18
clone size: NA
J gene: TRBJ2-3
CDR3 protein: ASSPGTSGNYYTDTQY

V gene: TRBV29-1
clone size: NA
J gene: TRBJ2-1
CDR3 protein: SVEGQNEQF

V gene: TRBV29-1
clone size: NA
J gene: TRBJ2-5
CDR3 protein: SVEDQVGAGETQY

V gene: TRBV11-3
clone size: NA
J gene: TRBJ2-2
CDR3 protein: ASSLGTGSTGELF

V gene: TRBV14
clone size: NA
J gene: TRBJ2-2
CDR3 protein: ASSQGGGPNTGELF

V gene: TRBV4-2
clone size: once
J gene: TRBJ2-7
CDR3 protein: ASSQGGGSGDEQY

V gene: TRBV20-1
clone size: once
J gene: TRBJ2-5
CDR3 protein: SATVETQY

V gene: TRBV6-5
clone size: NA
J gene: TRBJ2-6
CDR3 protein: ASSYPRQRGANVLT

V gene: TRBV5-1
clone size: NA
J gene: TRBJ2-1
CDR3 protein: ASSLAGSSYNEQF

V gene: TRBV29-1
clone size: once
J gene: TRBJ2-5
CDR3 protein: SVVGVGETQY

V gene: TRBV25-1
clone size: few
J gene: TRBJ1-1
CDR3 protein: ASSEEGRGNTEAF

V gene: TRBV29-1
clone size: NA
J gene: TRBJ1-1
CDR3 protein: SVRGQGWTEAF

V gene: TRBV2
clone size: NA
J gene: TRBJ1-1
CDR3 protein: ASRAQVGTEAF

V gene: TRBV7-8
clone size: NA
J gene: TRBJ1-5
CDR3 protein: ASSSETNQPQH

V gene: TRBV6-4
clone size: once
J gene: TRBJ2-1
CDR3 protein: ASSDSLTASSYNEQF

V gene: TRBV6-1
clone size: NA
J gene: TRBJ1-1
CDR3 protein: ASSLRGTGAEAF

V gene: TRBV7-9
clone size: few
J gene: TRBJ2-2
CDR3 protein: ASWGGTNTGELF

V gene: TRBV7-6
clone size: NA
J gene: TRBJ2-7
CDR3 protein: ASSPQMAYEQY

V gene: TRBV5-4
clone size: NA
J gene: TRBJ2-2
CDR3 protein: ASSLVGGKANTGELF

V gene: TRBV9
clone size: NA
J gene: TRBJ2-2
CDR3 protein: ASSATGGYTGELF

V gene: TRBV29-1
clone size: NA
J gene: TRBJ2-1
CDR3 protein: SAGGAYNEQF

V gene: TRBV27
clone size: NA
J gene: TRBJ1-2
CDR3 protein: ASSPSAGDNSYGYT

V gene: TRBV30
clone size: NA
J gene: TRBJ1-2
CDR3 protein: AWRAGGGYGYT

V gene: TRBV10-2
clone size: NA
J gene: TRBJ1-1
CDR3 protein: ASRLTGTNTEAF

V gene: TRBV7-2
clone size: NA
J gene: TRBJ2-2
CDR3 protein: ASRGTTGVNTGELF

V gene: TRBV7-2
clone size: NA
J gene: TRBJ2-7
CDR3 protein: ASSPIGWRIHYEQY

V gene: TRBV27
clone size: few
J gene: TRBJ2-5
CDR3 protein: ASSPGQGGEQY

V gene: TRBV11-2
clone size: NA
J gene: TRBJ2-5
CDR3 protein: ASSLSAGGQETQY